This TCR beta chain was obtained from a study of beta chain features in type 1 diabetes. The study, taken as a whole, reports: Cells carrying high TCR expression could end up over-represented when cDNA is sequenced. Among patients with Type 1 diabetes, TCRB CDR3s were moderately but significantly shorter in every one of the four CD4+ subsets. VDJ junctions sequenced from type 1 diabetes patients showed fewer insertions and more deletions.

The germline V and J ends were trimmed by 3 bases and 3 bases, with 11 bases remaining between them. Germline assignment: CDR1 KGHSH and CDR2 LQKENI. The CDR3 is 14 residues long. The study reverse transcribed the entire isolated RNA, so it sequenced expressed TCRB transcripts. Sequenced by immunoSEQ multiplex PCR; TCRdb stores in-frame clones only, minus some. There are 450,000 to 600,000 clones in the sample; roughly 30% occur only once, and 0.05% to 0.065% lies in the top ten. This clone was picked up a small number of times. Its matching antigen is unknown. This sequence was found in a young man in good health. The sample taken for sequencing was naive CD4+ T cells from blood. This sequence joins TRBV18 and TRBJ2-5; D may be TRBD2 (5 bases). In DNA, the CDR3 is TGTGCCAGCTCACCTGCGGGTAGCGAAGAGACCCAGTACTTC. It encodes CASSPAGSEETQYF.